This T cell receptor (beta chain) was sequenced for a study of blood T cell repertoires in COVID-19. Some clones are missing from TCRdb's copy, which holds only in-frame ones; the method was immunoSEQ multiplex PCR. The sample holds approximately 170,000 clones, around four fifths seen once. In germline, CDR1 is ENHRY, CDR2 SYGVKD. The length of the CDR3 is 16 residues. V shed 2 bases and J shed 4 bases, with 12 bases lying between them. This sequence originates from a man aged 65 to 85 who had recovered from COVID-19. The sample was peripheral blood. The rearrangement joins TRBV10-3 to TRBJ2-6; possibly TRBD2 for D (6 bases). In nucleotides, the CDR3 is TGTGCCATCAGTGAGGGGGAGGTAACAGGGGCCAACGTCCTGACTTTC. It yields the protein CAISEGEVTGANVLTF.